The following is a TCR beta chain sequence with its context. This sample is drawn from a study of blood T cell repertoires in COVID-19. Whole-study context: Sources were T cells, B-cell-depleted T cells, or PBMCs; the material itself was cDNA or gDNA.

Germline V CDR1 and CDR2: GTSNPN, SVGIG (reference sequence). Deletions cut 3 bases from V and 10 bases from J, with 10 bases between. The CDR3 covers 12 residues. Original analysis: How many nucleated cells were present was estimated from reference gene primer amplification. Data came from immunoSEQ multiplex PCR; TCRdb stores just in-frame clones and leaves some out. From that table come the V and J calls and clone size; the DNA was used to work out D and trimming. This sample has over 150,000 clones; about 86% occur once, and the top ten carry 7.5%. Clinical histories supplied by participants themselves formed the basis of cohort assignment.

Sequenced sample: PBMCs or T cells enriched from blood (not recorded which). This TCR was sampled from a man aged 35-49 years who had recovered from COVID-19. The chain is built from TRBV30 and TRBJ1-6; no reliable D call. This CDR3 is CAWREQGSPLHF. CDR3 sequence (DNA): TGTGCCTGGAGGGAGCAAGGATCACCCCTCCACTTT.